One T cell receptor beta chain is described in this entry. Its target is unknown. The data belong to a study of T cells in localized non-small cell lung cancer. Study results and caveats: Longer survival (overall) was linked to higher T cell density in blood. In uninvolved adjacent lung, T cell clonality reached its highest value, exceeding tumor.

Sequencing used immunoSEQ multiplex PCR; TCRdb keeps in-frame clones, though not all of them. The data hold 25,000 or so clones, with roughly 90% observed a single time. Germline V gives CDR1 GTSNPN, CDR2 SVGIG (reference sequence). With 5 bases removed from V and 8 bases from J, the gap between germline ends came to 15 bases. CDR3 size: 13 residues. The source was peripheral blood, collected before any cancer treatment. The V and J genes are TRBV30 and TRBJ1-4; TRBD1 might be the D (6 bases). This TCR was sampled from an older male donor with stage I lung adenocarcinoma. For the CDR3, the DNA is TGTGCCTGGGCACAGGGAATGCAGGAAAAACTGTTTTTT. Translation gives CAWAQGMQEKLFF.